These 31 T cell receptor beta chains were all obtained from the same sample, sequenced in a study of shared clonotypes between healthy human individuals. Clones were sequenced by immunoSEQ multiplex PCR, and TCRdb holds only the in-frame ones, with some missing. In the table there are about 1.1 million clones, approximately 77% of which are singletons. The sample taken for sequencing was memory CD4+ T cells from PBMCs. Subset here: CD45RA-negative fraction. The source of these receptors is a man younger than 35 in good health. Some clones in this sample may be carry-over from other donors' samples.

The rearrangement joins TRBV13 to TRBJ1-2; D is perhaps TRBD1 (6 bases). Germline CDR1 is PRHDT and CDR2 is FYEKMQ (reference sequence). The CDR3 covers 15 residues. V was shortened by 4 bases and J by 4 bases, with 16 bases between the two germline ends. In DNA, the CDR3 is TGTGCCAGCAGCTCACAGGGATTGTCCTCCTATGGCTACACCTTC. Translating gives CASSSQGLSSYGYTF.

The chain joins TRBV4-1 to TRBJ2-5, with D perhaps matching TRBD1 (8 bases). The V end lost 1 base, the J end lost 5 bases, and 14 bases lay between the germline ends. Germline CDR1 MGHRA, CDR2 YSYEKL. The CDR3 runs 15 residues. CDR3: CASSQAHRGGETQYF. The CDR3 DNA reads TGCGCCAGCAGCCAAGCCCACAGGGGGGGGGAGACCCAGTACTTC.

This chain links TRBV19 with TRBJ1-4; maybe TRBD1 (6 bases). This CDR3 has 13 amino acids. Germline V lookup: CDR1 LNHDA, CDR2 SQIVND (reference sequence). The V end lost 2 bases, the J end lost 7 bases, and 8 bases lay between the germline ends. In DNA, the CDR3 is TGTGCCAGTAGTATAACAGGGTTTGAAAAACTGTTTTTT. It encodes CASSITGFEKLFF.

J is TRBJ2-1 and V is TRBV7-9; D remains unclear. V lost 5 bases and J 8 bases, leaving 19 bases between the germline ends. This CDR3 spans 15 amino acids. Germline CDR1 reads SEHNR; CDR2 reads FQNEAQ (reference sequence). In DNA form, the CDR3 reads TGTGCCAGCAGCCCTACAAGGACCCCCAGCCATGAGCAGTTCTTC. As protein: CASSPTRTPSHEQFF.

The chain couples TRBV15 to TRBJ1-5, with a possible D match to TRBD1 (6 bases). The CDR3 is 18 residues long. V was cut by 0 bases and J by 7 bases, with 22 bases left in between. Germline CDR1 LNHNV, CDR2 YYDKDF (reference sequence). This chain's CDR3 is CATSRDNLQGSPGQPQHF. The CDR3 coding sequence is TGTGCCACCAGCAGAGACAATCTCCAGGGGTCCCCAGGACAGCCCCAGCATTTT.

The V gene is TRBV9, the J gene TRBJ2-2; 8 nucleotides line up with TRBD1. The V gene's germline CDR1 is SGDLS and CDR2 YYNGEE. The CDR3 consists of 15 residues. V lost 4 bases to trimming and J lost 5 bases; unmatched junction nucleotides: 7. CDR3 residues: CASSPQGVWTGELFF. CDR3 nucleotide sequence: TGTGCCAGCAGCCCACAGGGGGTTTGGACCGGGGAGCTGTTTTTT.

This chain uses TRBV20-1 with TRBJ2-5; D gene uncertain. V gave up 5 bases and J gave up 5 bases, with 6 bases separating them. Germline V CDR1 and CDR2: DFQATT, SNEGSKA (reference sequence). The CDR3 has 10 amino acids. The CDR3 reads CSAGLETQYF. The CDR3 DNA follows: TGCAGTGCTGGGCTGGAGACCCAGTACTTC.

V and J are TRBV7-8 and TRBJ2-1; 12 bases agree with TRBD2. The J segment lost 4 bases and the V segment lost 5 bases, leaving 6 bases of the junction unmatched. Germline-derived CDR1 and CDR2 are SGHVS and FQNEAQ. The CDR3 length is 16 residues. The CDR3 reads CASSGPLAGGYNEQFF. The CDR3, as DNA: TGTGCCAGCAGCGGTCCACTAGCGGGAGGTTACAATGAGCAGTTCTTC.

A word on this clone: Other nucleotide sequences in the sample specify the same CDR3. The V and J genes are TRBV5-6 and TRBJ2-3; no reliable D call. CDR3 size: 12 residues. Looked up from germline, CDR1 is SGHDT and CDR2 is YYEEEE. V dropped 0 bases and J dropped 3 bases, with 2 bases sitting between them. The CDR3 protein is CASSLVTDTQYF. The CDR3 DNA sequence: TGTGCCAGCAGCTTGGTAACAGATACGCAGTATTTT.

This chain joins TRBV19 and TRBJ1-4; no firm D call. Trimming took off 3 bases at V and 5 bases at J, with 10 bases between the two ends. CDR1 is LNHDA, CDR2 SQIVND, per germline (reference sequence). The CDR3 is 14 amino acids. The CDR3 nucleotides read TGTGCCAGTAGTATCAAGGGTCGGAATGAAAAACTGTTTTTT. This codes for CASSIKGRNEKLFF.

The genes are TRBV7-9 and TRBJ2-3, with 7 bases identical to TRBD2. The germline V gene has CDR1 SEHNR and CDR2 FQNEAQ (reference sequence). The CDR3 runs 15 residues. J gave up 5 bases and V 3 bases, and 8 bases lay outside the gene matches. In nucleotides, the CDR3 is TGTGCCAGCAGCTTTGCGGGAGTCGATAAAGATACGCAGTATTTT. Its translation is CASSFAGVDKDTQYF.

There are a few counts of this clone. The rearrangement links TRBV27 to TRBJ1-1; D is uncertain. This CDR3 spans 14 amino acids. V lost 7 bases, J lost 1 base, and 13 bases lay in between. Germline V gives CDR1 MNHEY, CDR2 SMNVEV (reference sequence). In DNA, the CDR3 is TGTGCCAGCAAGCGGCCGGGATCGAACACTGAAGCTTTCTTT. Translated: CASKRPGSNTEAFF.

In the case of this clone: Possible read error: a much larger clone is one base away. This sequence joins TRBV10-2 and TRBJ2-7; D possibly corresponds to TRBD1 (5 bases). The CDR3 has 12 residues. Trimming left V 6 bases short and J 0 bases short, with 6 bases between. Germline V gene data show CDR1 as WSHSY and CDR2 as SAAADI. CDR3 DNA sequence: TGCGCCAGCAGCAGGGCCTCCTACGAGCAGTACTTC. This encodes CASSRASYEQYF.

V and J are TRBV5-1 and TRBJ2-3; TRBD1 is a possible D gene (6 bases). The CDR3 sequence is 15 residues long. V lost 4 bases, J lost 6 bases, and 18 bases lay in between. The germline CDR1 and CDR2 sequences are SGHRS and YFSETQ. The CDR3 coding sequence is TGCGCCAGCAGCGTCACAGGGAGCCCAGGGGATACGCAGTATTTT. Translating it yields CASSVTGSPGDTQYF.

The chain carries TRBV7-2 and TRBJ2-3; 7 bases are shared with TRBD2. Germline V lookup: CDR1 SGHTA, CDR2 FQGNSA. The CDR3 is 15 residues long. V lost 5 bases to trimming and J lost 2 bases; unmatched junction nucleotides: 7. CDR3: CASSPVAGTTDTQYF. CDR3 sequence (DNA): TGTGCCAGCAGCCCCGTAGCGGGCACCACAGATACGCAGTATTTT.

About this clone itself: Just one base apart from a much larger clone, this may be a read error. The chain carries TRBV5-1 and TRBJ1-5; 7 nucleotides align to TRBD1. With 4 bases clipped from V and 4 bases from J, the junction kept 2 bases outside the gene matches. Germline V gene lookup returns CDR1 SGHRS and CDR2 YFSETQ. The CDR3 runs to 13 residues. The CDR3 sequence is CASSEQGNQPQHF. The CDR3 DNA sequence: TGCGCCAGCAGCGAACAGGGGAATCAGCCCCAGCATTTT.

The chain has TRBV19 and TRBJ1-1; 8 positions agree with TRBD1. Germline CDR1 is LNHDA and CDR2 is SQIVND (reference sequence). V shed 1 base and J 0 bases; nucleotides not matched to a gene: 7. The CDR3 runs to 17 residues. CDR3 residues: CASSIVRTGPMNTEAFF. CDR3 bases: TGTGCCAGTAGTATAGTGAGGACAGGGCCCATGAACACTGAAGCTTTCTTT.

This clone was observed once. The gene calls are TRBV6-1 and TRBJ2-2; D unclear. CDR1 is MNHNS and CDR2 is SASEGT in the germline V gene. CDR3 size: 15 residues. The ends were cut back, 8 bases at V and 2 bases at J, with 15 bases in the middle. This CDR3 is CASPKTEINTGELFF. The CDR3 nucleotides read TGTGCCAGCCCCAAGACGGAAATTAACACCGGGGAGCTGTTTTTT.

CDR3 loop: CASSELNSPNTGELFF. In DNA form, the CDR3 reads TGTGCCAGCAGTGAGCTAAACAGTCCCAACACCGGGGAGCTGTTTTTT. The chain combines TRBV6-1 with TRBJ2-2; unclear D gene. Germline loops: CDR1 MNHNS, CDR2 SASEGT. CDR3 length: 16 amino acids. With 3 bases removed from V and 2 bases from J, the gap between germline ends came to 13 bases.

The V gene is TRBV7-9, the J gene TRBJ1-3; D might be TRBD1 (5 bases). V was clipped by 4 bases and J by 8 bases, with 18 bases between them. The CDR3 is 15 residues long. In germline, CDR1 is SEHNR, CDR2 FQNEAQ (reference sequence). The CDR3 region is CASSSWTSLQDTIYF. CDR3 nucleotide sequence: TGTGCCAGCAGCTCGTGGACATCACTCCAGGACACCATATATTTT. The full variable domain, completed using reference TRBV7-9 and TRBJ1-3, is DTGVSQNPRHKITKRGQNVTFRCDPISEHNRLYWYRQTLGQGPEFLTYFQNEAQLEKSRLLSDRFSAERPKGSFSTLEIQRTEQGDSAMYLCASSSWTSLQDTIYFGEGSWLTVV.

This clone was seen more than once but under ten times. V is TRBV27 and J is TRBJ2-5; 8 nucleotides align to TRBD1. The CDR3 is 13 amino acids. J lost 6 bases, V lost 6 bases, and 6 bases had no gene match. CDR1 and CDR2 from the germline V gene are MNHEY and SMNVEV (reference sequence). The CDR3 DNA reads TGTGCCAGCAGGGGAACAGGGGGACAGACCCAGTACTTC. This sequence encodes CASRGTGGQTQYF.

The chain couples TRBV4-2 to TRBJ2-1, with no clear D. The germline V and J ends were trimmed by 0 bases and 10 bases, with 10 bases remaining between them. The CDR3 totals 13 residues. Germline CDR1 and CDR2: LGHNA and YNFKEQ. The CDR3 DNA reads as TGTGCCAGCAGCCAAGAGGCCCTGGGGGAGCAGTTCTTC. This gives the protein CASSQEALGEQFF.

V is TRBV5-1 and J is TRBJ2-2; 12 bases match TRBD2. CDR1 is SGHRS, CDR2 YFSETQ, per germline. This CDR3 is 18 amino acids long. Losses at the gene ends were 0 bases for V and 4 bases for J; bases not matched to a gene: 7. CDR3 bases: TGCGCCAGCAGCTTGGCCGTTTCTAGCGGGAGGGGCACCGGGGAGCTGTTTTTT. Encoded protein: CASSLAVSSGRGTGELFF.

Only one count was recorded for this clone. CDR3 sequence reads: CASSLPGIYGYTF. The CDR3, as DNA: TGTGCCAGCAGTTTGCCAGGGATCTATGGCTACACCTTC. This chain connects TRBV28 to TRBJ1-2; D possibly corresponds to TRBD1 (5 bases). This CDR3 is built from 13 residues. Germline CDR1 and CDR2: MDHEN and SYDVKM. Trimming shortened V by 3 bases and J by 4 bases, and 9 bases separated the two germline ends.

This chain links TRBV18 with TRBJ1-1; a weak D match, TRBD1 (6 bases). The CDR3 covers 15 residues. Trimming took off 2 bases at V and 1 base at J, with 11 bases between the two ends. Germline V gene data show CDR1 as KGHSH and CDR2 as LQKENI. CDR3 protein: CASSPIQQGNTEAFF. CDR3 DNA: TGTGCCAGCTCACCAATACAACAGGGGAACACTGAAGCTTTCTTT.

To note about this clone: Other DNA sequences in the sample encode the same CDR3. This chain links TRBV6-5 with TRBJ2-7, with 8 bases identical to TRBD1. V lost 2 bases to trimming and J lost 4 bases; unmatched junction nucleotides: 1. CDR1 is MNHEY, CDR2 SVGAGI, per germline. This CDR3 has 13 residues. The CDR3 DNA is TGTGCCAGCAGTTACAGACAGGGGTACGAGCAGTACTTC. Translating gives CASSYRQGYEQYF.

Comment on this clone: A far larger clone is one nucleotide away, so this likely arose from a read error. V is TRBV5-6 and J is TRBJ2-7; 13 bases fit TRBD2. CDR3 length: 16 amino acids. From germline, CDR1 is SGHDT and CDR2 YYEEEE. Written as DNA, the CDR3 is TGTGCCAGCAGCTTGTGGACTAGCGGGAGAGGCTACGGGCAGTACTTC. Amino acid sequence: CASSLWTSGRGYGQYF.

This clone was counted only a few times. The rearrangement joins TRBV7-2 to TRBJ2-4, with D possibly being TRBD1 or TRBD2 (6 bases each). Germline V gene lookup returns CDR1 SGHTA and CDR2 FQGNSA. Trimming left V 7 bases short and J 6 bases short, with 22 bases between. The CDR3 spans 16 residues. CDR3 in DNA: TGTGCCAGCACCACACGGGGCGGGACATCGGGAAACATTCAGTACTTC. It is translated as CASTTRGGTSGNIQYF.

This sequence joins TRBV7-9 and TRBJ2-1; 9 bases fit TRBD2. Trimming took 1 base from V and 3 from J; bases not matched to a gene: 4. Germline CDR1 and CDR2: SEHNR and FQNEAQ (reference sequence). The CDR3 consists of 16 residues. CDR3 region: CASSLVVSGSYNEQFF. The CDR3 nucleotides are TGTGCCAGCAGCTTAGTAGTTAGCGGGAGCTACAATGAGCAGTTCTTC. Full variable domain (outside the CDR3, taken from reference TRBV7-9 and TRBJ2-1): DTGVSQNPRHKITKRGQNVTFRCDPISEHNRLYWYRQTLGQGPEFLTYFQNEAQLEKSRLLSDRFSAERPKGSFSTLEIQRTEQGDSAMYLCASSLVVSGSYNEQFFGPGTRLTVL.

This clone occurred many times. Other DNA sequences from this sample encode an identical CDR3 as well. The genes are TRBV2 and TRBJ2-1; TRBD2 is a possible D gene (5 bases). This CDR3 contains 15 residues. CDR1 is SNHLY and CDR2 is FYNNEI in the germline V gene. V dropped 6 bases and J dropped 0 bases, with 12 bases sitting between them. The CDR3 bases are TGTGCCAGCAGGGGCGGGTCCAGCTCCTACAATGAGCAGTTCTTC. Its translation is CASRGGSSSYNEQFF.

This clone was counted at least ten times. The chain recombines TRBV2 with TRBJ2-2; no firm D call. CDR1 and CDR2 (germline): SNHLY, FYNNEI. V was clipped by 3 bases and J by 4 bases, with 3 bases between them. CDR3 length: 12 residues. The CDR3 DNA sequence: TGTGCCAGCAGTGATAGCACCGGGGAGCTGTTTTTT. Protein: CASSDSTGELFF.